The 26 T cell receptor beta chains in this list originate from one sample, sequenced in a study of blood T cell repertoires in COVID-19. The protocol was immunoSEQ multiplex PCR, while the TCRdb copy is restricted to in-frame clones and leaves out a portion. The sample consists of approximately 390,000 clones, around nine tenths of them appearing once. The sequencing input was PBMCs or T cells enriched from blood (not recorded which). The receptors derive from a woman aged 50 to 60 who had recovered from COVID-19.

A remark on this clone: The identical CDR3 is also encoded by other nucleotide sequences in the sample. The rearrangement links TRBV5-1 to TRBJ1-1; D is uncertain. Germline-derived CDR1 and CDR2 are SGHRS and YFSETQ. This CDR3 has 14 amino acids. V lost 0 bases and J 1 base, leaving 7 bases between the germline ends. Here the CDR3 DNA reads TGCGCCAGCAGCTTGGGGGGAGGGAACACTGAAGCTTTCTTT. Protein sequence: CASSLGGGNTEAFF.

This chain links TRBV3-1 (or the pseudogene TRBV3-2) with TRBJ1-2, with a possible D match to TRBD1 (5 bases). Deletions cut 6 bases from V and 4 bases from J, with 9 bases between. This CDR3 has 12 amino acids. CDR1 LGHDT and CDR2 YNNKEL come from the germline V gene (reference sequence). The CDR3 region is CASRTVGYGYTF. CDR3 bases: TGTGCCAGCAGGACAGTTGGCTATGGCTACACCTTC.

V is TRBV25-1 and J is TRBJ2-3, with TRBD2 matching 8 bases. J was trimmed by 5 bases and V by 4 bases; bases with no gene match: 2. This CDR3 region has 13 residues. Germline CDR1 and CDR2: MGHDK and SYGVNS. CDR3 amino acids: CASSVAGQDTQYF. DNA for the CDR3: TGTGCCAGCAGTGTAGCGGGGCAAGATACGCAGTATTTT.

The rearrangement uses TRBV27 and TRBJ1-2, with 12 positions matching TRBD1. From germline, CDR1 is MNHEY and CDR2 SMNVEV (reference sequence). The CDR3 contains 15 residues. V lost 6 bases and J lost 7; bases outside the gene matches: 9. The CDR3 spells CASSLTGTGGSGYTF. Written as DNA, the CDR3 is TGTGCCAGCAGCCTAACTGGGACAGGGGGCAGTGGCTACACCTTC.

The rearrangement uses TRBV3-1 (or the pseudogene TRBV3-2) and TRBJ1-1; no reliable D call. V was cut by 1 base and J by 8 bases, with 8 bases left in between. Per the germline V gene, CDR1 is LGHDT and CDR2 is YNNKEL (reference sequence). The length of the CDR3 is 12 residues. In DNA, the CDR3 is TGTGCCAGCAGCCAAGGAGTTCTAGAAGCTTTCTTT. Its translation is CASSQGVLEAFF.

Here the CDR3 DNA reads TGTGCCAGCAGCCCCACTCCCCCTGGTGCAGGGGTTGGCTATGGCTACACCTTC. Translation: CASSPTPPGAGVGYGYTF. This chain joins TRBV4-2 and TRBJ1-2; TRBD1 is a possible D gene (6 bases). Between the trimmed V and J ends, which lost 4 bases and 4 bases, there was a span of 25 bases. The CDR3 is 18 residues long. Germline values: CDR1 LGHNA, CDR2 YNFKEQ.

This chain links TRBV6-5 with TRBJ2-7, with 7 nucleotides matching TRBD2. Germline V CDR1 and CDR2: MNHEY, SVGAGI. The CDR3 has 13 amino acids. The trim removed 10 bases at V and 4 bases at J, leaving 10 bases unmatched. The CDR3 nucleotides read TGTGCCACCAGGGAGGGAGGGCCGTACGAGCAGTACTTC. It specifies CATREGGPYEQYF.

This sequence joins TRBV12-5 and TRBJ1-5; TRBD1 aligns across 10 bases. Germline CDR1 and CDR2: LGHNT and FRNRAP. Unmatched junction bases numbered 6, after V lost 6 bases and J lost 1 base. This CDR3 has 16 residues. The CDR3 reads CASGPGQGMSNQPQHF. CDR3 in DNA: TGTGCTAGTGGACCGGGACAGGGGATGAGCAATCAGCCCCAGCATTTT.

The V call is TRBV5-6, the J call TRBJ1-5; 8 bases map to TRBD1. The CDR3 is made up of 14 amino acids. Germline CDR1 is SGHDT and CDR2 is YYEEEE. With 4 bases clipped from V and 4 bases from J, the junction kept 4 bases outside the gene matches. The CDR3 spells CASSPGTGNQPQHF. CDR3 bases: TGTGCCAGCAGCCCAGGGACAGGAAATCAGCCCCAGCATTTT.

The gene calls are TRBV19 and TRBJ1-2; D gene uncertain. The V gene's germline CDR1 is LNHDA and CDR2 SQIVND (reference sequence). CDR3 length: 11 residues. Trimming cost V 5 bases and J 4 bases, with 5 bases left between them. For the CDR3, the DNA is TGTGCCAGTAGTGCGTCCTATGGCTACACCTTC. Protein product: CASSASYGYTF. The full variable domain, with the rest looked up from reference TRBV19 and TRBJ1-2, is DGGITQSPKYLFRKEGQNVTLSCEQNLNHDAMYWYRQDPGQGLRLIYYSQIVNDFQKGDIAEGYSVSREKKESFPLTVTSAQKNPTAFYLCASSASYGYTFGSGTRLTVV.

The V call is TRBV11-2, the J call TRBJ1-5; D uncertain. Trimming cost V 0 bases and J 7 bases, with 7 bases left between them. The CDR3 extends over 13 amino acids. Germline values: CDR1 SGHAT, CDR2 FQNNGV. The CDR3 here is CASSLDGTQPQHF. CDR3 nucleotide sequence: TGTGCCAGCAGCTTAGATGGCACGCAGCCCCAGCATTTT.

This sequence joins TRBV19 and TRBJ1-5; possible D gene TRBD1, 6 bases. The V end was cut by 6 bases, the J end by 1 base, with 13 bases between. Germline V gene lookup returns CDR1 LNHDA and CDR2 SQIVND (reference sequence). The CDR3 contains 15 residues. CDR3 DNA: TGTGCCAGTAGAGGGGGGGCCGTGAGCAATCAGCCCCAGCATTTT. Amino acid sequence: CASRGGAVSNQPQHF.

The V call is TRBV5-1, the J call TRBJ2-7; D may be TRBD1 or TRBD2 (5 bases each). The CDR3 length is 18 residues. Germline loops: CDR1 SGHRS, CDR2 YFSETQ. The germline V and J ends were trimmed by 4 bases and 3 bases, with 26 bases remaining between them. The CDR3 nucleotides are TGCGCCAGCAGCCTGGAGGCTCTGATAGGGGTGGGGATCTACGAGCAGTACTTC. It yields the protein CASSLEALIGVGIYEQYF.

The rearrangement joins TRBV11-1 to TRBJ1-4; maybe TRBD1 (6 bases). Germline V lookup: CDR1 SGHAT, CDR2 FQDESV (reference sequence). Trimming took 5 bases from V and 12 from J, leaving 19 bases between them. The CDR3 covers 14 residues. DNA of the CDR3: TGTGCCAGCAGCCACGGACAGACGTCGCCGGAACTGTTTTTT. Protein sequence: CASSHGQTSPELFF. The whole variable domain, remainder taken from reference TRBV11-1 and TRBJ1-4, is EAEVAQSPRYKITEKSQAVAFWCDPISGHATLYWYRQILGQGPELLVQFQDESVVDDSQLPKDRFSAERLKGVDSTLKIQPAELGDSAMYLCASSHGQTSPELFFGSGTQLSVL.

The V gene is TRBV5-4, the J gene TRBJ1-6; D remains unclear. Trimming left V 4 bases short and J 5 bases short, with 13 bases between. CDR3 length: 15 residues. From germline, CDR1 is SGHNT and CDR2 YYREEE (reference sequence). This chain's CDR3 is CASSVFGVHNSPLHF. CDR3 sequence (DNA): TGTGCCAGCAGCGTATTCGGGGTGCATAATTCACCCCTCCACTTT.

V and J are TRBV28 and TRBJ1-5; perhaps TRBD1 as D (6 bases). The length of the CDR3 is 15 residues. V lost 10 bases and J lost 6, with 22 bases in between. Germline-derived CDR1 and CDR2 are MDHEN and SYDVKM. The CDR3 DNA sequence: TGTGCCACCATTCGGGGGCGGGAGTTTTTTCAGCCCCAGCATTTT. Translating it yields CATIRGREFFQPQHF. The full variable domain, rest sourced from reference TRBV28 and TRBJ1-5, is DVKVTQSSRYLVKRTGEKVFLECVQDMDHENMFWYRQDPGLGLRLIYFSYDVKMKEKGDIPEGYSVSREKKERFSLILESASTNQTSMYLCATIRGREFFQPQHFGDGTRLSIL.

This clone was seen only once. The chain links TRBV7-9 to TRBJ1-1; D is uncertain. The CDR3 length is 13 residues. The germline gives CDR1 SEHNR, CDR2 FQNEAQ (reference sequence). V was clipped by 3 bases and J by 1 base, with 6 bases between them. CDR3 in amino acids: CASSLEENTEAFF. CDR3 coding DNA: TGTGCCAGCAGCTTGGAGGAGAACACTGAAGCTTTCTTT.

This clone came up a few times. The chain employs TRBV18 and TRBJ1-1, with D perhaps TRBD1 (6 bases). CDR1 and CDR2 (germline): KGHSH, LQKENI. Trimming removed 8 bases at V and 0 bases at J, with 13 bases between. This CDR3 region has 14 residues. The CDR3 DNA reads TGTGCCAGCGCCGAACAGGGTATGAACACTGAAGCTTTCTTT. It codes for CASAEQGMNTEAFF.

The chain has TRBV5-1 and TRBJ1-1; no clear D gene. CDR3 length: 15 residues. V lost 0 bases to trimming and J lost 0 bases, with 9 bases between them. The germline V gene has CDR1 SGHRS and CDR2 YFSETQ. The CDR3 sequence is CASSLEPGLNTEAFF. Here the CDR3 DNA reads TGCGCCAGCAGCTTGGAACCGGGATTGAACACTGAAGCTTTCTTT.

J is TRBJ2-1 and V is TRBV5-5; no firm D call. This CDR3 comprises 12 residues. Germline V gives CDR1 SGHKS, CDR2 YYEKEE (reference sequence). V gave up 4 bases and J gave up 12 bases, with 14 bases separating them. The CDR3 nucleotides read TGTGCCAGCAGCAACGAGATTAGTGCGCAGTTCTTC. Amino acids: CASSNEISAQFF.

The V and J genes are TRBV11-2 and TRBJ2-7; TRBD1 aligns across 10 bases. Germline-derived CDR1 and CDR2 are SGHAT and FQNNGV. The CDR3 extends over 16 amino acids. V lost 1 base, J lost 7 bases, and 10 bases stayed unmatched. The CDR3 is CASSLVPPGQGLEQYF. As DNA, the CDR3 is TGTGCCAGCAGCTTAGTACCCCCGGGACAGGGGTTGGAGCAGTACTTC.

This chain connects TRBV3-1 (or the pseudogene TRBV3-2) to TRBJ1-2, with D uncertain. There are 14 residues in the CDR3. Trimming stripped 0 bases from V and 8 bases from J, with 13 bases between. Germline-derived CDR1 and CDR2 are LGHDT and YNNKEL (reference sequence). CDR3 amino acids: CASSQEVSFRGYTF. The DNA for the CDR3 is TGTGCCAGCAGCCAAGAGGTTTCTTTTAGAGGCTACACCTTC.

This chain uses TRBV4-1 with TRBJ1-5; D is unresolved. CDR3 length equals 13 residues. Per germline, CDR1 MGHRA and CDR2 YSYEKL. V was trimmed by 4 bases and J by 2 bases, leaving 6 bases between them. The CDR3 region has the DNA TGCGCCAGCAGCCCCCCGGGCAATCAGCCCCAGCATTTT. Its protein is CASSPPGNQPQHF.

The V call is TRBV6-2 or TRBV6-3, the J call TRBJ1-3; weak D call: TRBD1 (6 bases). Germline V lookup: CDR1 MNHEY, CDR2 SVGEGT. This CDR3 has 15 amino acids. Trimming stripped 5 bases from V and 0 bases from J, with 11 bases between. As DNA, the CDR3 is TGTGCCAGCAGTACGACAGGCCACTCTGGAAACACCATATATTTT. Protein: CASSTTGHSGNTIYF.

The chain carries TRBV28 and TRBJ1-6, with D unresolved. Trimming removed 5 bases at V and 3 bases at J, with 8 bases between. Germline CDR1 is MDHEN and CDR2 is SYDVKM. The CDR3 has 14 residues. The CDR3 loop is CASSTFFYNSPLHF. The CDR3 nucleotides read TGTGCCAGCAGTACTTTTTTCTATAATTCACCCCTCCACTTT.

The DNA for the CDR3 is TGTGCCAGCAGCCTTACTAGCGGGGGGCCCAATGAGCAGTTCTTC. This translates into CASSLTSGGPNEQFF. The chain is built from TRBV2 and TRBJ2-1; 12 bases map to TRBD2. This CDR3 spans 15 amino acids. CDR1 is SNHLY, CDR2 FYNNEI, per germline. The J segment lost 6 bases and the V segment lost 6 bases, leaving 6 bases of the junction unmatched.